The entry below gives a single T cell receptor (beta chain) sequence along with its context. As processed by the authors: Quantification of nucleated cells was approximated via reference gene primer amplification. Assay: immunoSEQ multiplex PCR; the TCRdb copy retains only in-frame clones and omits some. V and J calls and clone size are those listed in that table; D and trimming were worked out from the DNA. The sample records some 390,000 clones, around 89% being singletons. CDR3 length: 16 residues. The germline V gene encodes CDR1 ENHRY and CDR2 SYGVKD. The ends lost 5 bases at V and 0 bases at J; junction bases unmatched: 7. Recruited during active infection, patients (from Seattle) were subsequently followed longitudinally. The entry originates in a study of blood T cell repertoires in COVID-19. Whole-study context: Researchers got acute and convalescent COVID-19 samples from the United States, Italy and Spain.

The sequence was collected from a woman aged 35 to 49 with COVID-19, enrolled during active disease. The J gene is TRBJ1-3, the V gene TRBV10-3; 7 positions match TRBD1. Input material: peripheral blood. The CDR3 nucleotides read TGTGCCATCAGTCCGGGACAGATGGGCTCTGGAAACACCATATATTTT. Protein: CAISPGQMGSGNTIYF.